These T cell receptor beta chains were read from a single sample in a study of post-analysis software for immune sequencing data. A single record per CDR3 protein comes from TCRdb applying MiXCR to the PCR reads. The sample lists about 770,000 distinct CDR3 sequences; about 43% were seen once. The sample comprised blood. The receptors here all came from a girl under 18 with multiple sclerosis. The CDR3 runs from the conserved cysteine through the conserved F or W. D genes are given only for firm matches. Part of the rows lack a size; the others show once, few, many or a class for expanded clones.

V,J,D,size,DNA,CDR3
TRBV30,TRBJ1-2,NA,NA,TGTGCCTGGAGTCTCCACACGTGGGCCCAGGAAGACTATGGCTACACCTTC,CAWSLHTWAQEDYGYTF
TRBV29-1,TRBJ2-7,NA,NA,TGCGGCGTTGTCACCGGGACGCTCTTAGAGAGGCAGTACTTC,CGVVTGTLLERQYF
TRBV20-1,TRBJ2-3,NA,NA,TGCAGTGCTAGAGATCTCGGGAGCAAAGATACGCAGTATTTT,CSARDLGSKDTQYF
TRBV28,TRBJ2-5,TRBD2,NA,TGTGCCAGCAGTCCAAGCACTAGCGGGAGGGGTCGGGAGACCCAGTACTTC,CASSPSTSGRGRETQYF
TRBV6-5,TRBJ2-1,TRBD1,few,TGTGCCAGCAGTTGGGGACAGGGGATAAGACAGGAGCAGTTCTTC,CASSWGQGIRQEQFF
TRBV9,TRBJ2-1,NA,few,TGTGCCAGCAGCCACCATCAGGGATATCTCTACAATGAGCAGTTCTTC,CASSHHQGYLYNEQFF
TRBV24-1,TRBJ2-5,TRBD1,NA,TGTGCCACCAGTGACATCTCAGGGGGTCTCGGGACCCAGTACTTC,CATSDISGGLGTQYF
TRBV5-1,TRBJ2-1,NA,few,TGCGCCAGCAGCTTGTCAGGGGCGGCGGATGAGCAGTTCTTC,CASSLSGAADEQFF
TRBV11-1,TRBJ2-3,NA,few,TGTGCCAGCAGCTTATTCGGCGGGACCCGCACAGATACGCAGTATTTT,CASSLFGGTRTDTQYF
TRBV12-3/TRBV12-4,TRBJ2-7,NA,NA,TGTGCCAGCAGCTCCGGGACCGACCAGGGCGAGCAGTACTTC,CASSSGTDQGEQYF
TRBV28,TRBJ2-4,NA,NA,TGTGCCAGCAGAGACCAAGGGGGCAAAAACATTCAGTACTTC,CASRDQGGKNIQYF
TRBV5-1,TRBJ2-7,NA,few,TGCGCCAGCAGCGCGGACAGAACCCGCGAGCAGTACTTC,CASSADRTREQYF
TRBV7-6,TRBJ2-5,TRBD1,NA,TGTGCCAGCAGTGACAGGGGGGGTGACCAAGAGACCCAGTACTTC,CASSDRGGDQETQYF
TRBV7-3,TRBJ2-3,TRBD2,few,TGTGCCAGCAGCTTTAGAGCGGGAGCTATAGATACGCAGTATTTT,CASSFRAGAIDTQYF
TRBV20-1,TRBJ2-7,NA,NA,TGCAGTGCTAGTCTCGGGGACTCGCCTATGTACGAGCAGTACTTC,CSASLGDSPMYEQYF
TRBV12-3/TRBV12-4,TRBJ2-7,NA,few,TGTGCCAGCAGGCCCAGCGAGTGGGCCTACGAGCAGTACTTC,CASRPSEWAYEQYF
TRBV11-2,TRBJ2-7,NA,NA,TGTGCCAGCAACTTAGCCCCAGCGGCCCCCTCCTACGAGCAGTACTTC,CASNLAPAAPSYEQYF
TRBV12-3/TRBV12-4,TRBJ1-2,NA,NA,TGTGCCAGCACTTTGGACGGAATCTATGGCTACACCTTC,CASTLDGIYGYTF
TRBV6-2/TRBV6-3,TRBJ2-5,NA,NA,TGTGCCAGCAGCCCCCTTCGCGTGAGGGCCGCAGAGACCCAGTACTTC,CASSPLRVRAAETQYF
TRBV7-8,TRBJ2-7,TRBD1,few,TGTGCCAGCAGCTTAGGGGGACAGGCTACTACGAGCGAGCAGTACTTC,CASSLGGQATTSEQYF
TRBV20-1,TRBJ2-1,NA,few,TGCAGAGGAGGCCGGAAGTGGACCTACAATGAGCAGTTCTTC,CRGGRKWTYNEQFF
TRBV7-6,TRBJ2-3,TRBD1,NA,TGTGCCAGCAGCGAAGCCGTGACAGGGAGTTCTAGCACAGATACGCAGTATTTT,CASSEAVTGSSSTDTQYF
TRBV27,TRBJ2-7,NA,NA,TGTGCCAGCAGTTTATCGGCGCTCGGTGGAACCGACGAGCAGTACTTC,CASSLSALGGTDEQYF
TRBV7-2,TRBJ1-2,NA,NA,TGTGCCAGCATCACAGCCTATGGCTACACCTTC,CASITAYGYTF
TRBV7-2,TRBJ1-2,NA,NA,TGTGCCAGCAGCTTAGGGGCAACATCTAACTATGGCTACACCTTC,CASSLGATSNYGYTF
TRBV20-1,TRBJ2-3,NA,NA,TGCAGTGCTAGAGTTGGGGGGACTGTAGATACGCAGTATTTT,CSARVGGTVDTQYF
TRBV5-1,TRBJ1-1,NA,NA,TGCGCCAGCAGCCCCCGGGACGGAGACACTGAAGCTTTCTTT,CASSPRDGDTEAFF